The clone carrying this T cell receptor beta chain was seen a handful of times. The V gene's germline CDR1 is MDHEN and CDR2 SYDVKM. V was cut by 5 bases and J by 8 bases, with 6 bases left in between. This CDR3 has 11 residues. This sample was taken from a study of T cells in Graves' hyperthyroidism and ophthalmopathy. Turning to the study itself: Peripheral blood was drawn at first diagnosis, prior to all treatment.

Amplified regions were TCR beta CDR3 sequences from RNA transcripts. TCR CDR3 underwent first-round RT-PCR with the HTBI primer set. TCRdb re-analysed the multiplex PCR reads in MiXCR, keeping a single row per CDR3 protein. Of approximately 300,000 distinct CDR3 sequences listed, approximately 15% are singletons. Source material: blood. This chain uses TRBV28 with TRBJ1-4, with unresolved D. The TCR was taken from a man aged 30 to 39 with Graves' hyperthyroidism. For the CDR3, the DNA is TGTGCCAGCAGTAGCGTGGAAAAACTGTTTTTT. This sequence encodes CASSSVEKLFF.